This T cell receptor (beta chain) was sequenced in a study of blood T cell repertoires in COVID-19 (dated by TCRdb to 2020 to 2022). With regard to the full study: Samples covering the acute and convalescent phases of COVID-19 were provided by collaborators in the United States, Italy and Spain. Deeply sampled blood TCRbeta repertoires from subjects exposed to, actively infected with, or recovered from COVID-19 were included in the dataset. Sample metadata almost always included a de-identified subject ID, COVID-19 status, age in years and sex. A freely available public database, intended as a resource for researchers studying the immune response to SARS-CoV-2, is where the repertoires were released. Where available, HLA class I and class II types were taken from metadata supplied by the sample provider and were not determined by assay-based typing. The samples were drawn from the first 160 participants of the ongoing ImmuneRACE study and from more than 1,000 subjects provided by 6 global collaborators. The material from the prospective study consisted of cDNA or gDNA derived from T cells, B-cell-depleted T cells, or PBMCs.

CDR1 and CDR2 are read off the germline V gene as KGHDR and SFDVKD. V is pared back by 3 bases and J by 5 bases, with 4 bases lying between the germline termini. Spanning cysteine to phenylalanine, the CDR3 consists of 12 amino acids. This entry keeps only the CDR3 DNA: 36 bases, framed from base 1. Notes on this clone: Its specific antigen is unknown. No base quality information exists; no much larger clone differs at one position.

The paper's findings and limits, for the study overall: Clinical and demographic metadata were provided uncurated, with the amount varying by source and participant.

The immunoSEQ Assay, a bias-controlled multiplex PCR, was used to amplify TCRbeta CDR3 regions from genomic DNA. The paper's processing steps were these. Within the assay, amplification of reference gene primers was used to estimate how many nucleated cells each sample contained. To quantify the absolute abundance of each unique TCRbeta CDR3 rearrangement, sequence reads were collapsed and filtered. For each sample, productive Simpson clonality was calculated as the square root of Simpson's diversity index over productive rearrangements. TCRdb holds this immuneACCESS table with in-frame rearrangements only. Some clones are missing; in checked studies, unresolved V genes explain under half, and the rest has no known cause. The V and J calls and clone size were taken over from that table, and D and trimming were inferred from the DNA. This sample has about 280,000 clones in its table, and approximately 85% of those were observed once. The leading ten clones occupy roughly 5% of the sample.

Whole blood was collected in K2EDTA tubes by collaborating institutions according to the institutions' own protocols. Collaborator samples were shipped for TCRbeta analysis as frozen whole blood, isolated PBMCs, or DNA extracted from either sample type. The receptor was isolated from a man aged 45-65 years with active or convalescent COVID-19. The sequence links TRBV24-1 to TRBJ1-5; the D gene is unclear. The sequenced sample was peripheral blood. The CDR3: CATSDGDQPQHF. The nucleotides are TGTGCCACCAGTGATGGAGATCAGCCCCAGCATTTT.